The rows below give T cell receptor beta chains drawn from one sample of a study of blood T cell repertoires in COVID-19. Here immunoSEQ multiplex PCR was the method, and the copy in TCRdb shows in-frame clones only, minus some. The sample holds around 130,000 clones, more than 80% seen once. The sequenced sample was peripheral blood. These receptors were collected from a woman in her fifties or sixties with acute or convalescent COVID-19. The conserved cysteine and the conserved F or W are not part of the CDR3 here.

length,J,V,CDR3
12,TRBJ1-2,TRBV25-1,ASSRAGQNYGYT
12,TRBJ1-2,TRBV30,AWSVQGVLYGYT
12,TRBJ2-3,TRBV5-8,ASSLGSSTDTQY
10,TRBJ1-1,TRBV12-3/TRBV12-4,ASRTSGREAF
12,TRBJ1-2,TRBV11-2,ASSLTAERYGYT
17,TRBJ2-3,TRBV3-1/TRBV3-2,ASSQEGLAGGPGADTQY
14,TRBJ1-4,TRBV2,ASRRGTGGTNEKLF
16,TRBJ1-5,TRBV19,ASMIWSGTGTLNQPQH
13,TRBJ2-5,TRBV5-1,ASSLWDRDQETQY
14,TRBJ1-1,TRBV6-6,ASSYSKGAGKYEAF
13,TRBJ1-1,TRBV3-1/TRBV3-2,ASSHGQSMNTEAF
13,TRBJ1-2,TRBV11-2,ASSQDPGGTYGYT
12,TRBJ1-6,TRBV30,AWSFGQRNSPLH
14,TRBJ2-3,TRBV5-4,ASSPKGGGDTDTQY
11,TRBJ2-5,TRBV6-6,ASSPTSGGTQY
14,TRBJ2-5,TRBV4-1,ASSQSLAGGGETQY
11,TRBJ1-4,TRBV12-3/TRBV12-4,ASSFGGVEKLF
13,TRBJ2-6,TRBV19,ASSLGTVGANVLT
13,TRBJ2-3,TRBV7-9,ASSFPSGGRDTQY
14,TRBJ2-2,TRBV11-2,ASSSRLASSTGELF
11,TRBJ2-5,TRBV5-1,ASSDRVVETQY
12,TRBJ1-5,TRBV28,ASRIGDFNQPQH
10,TRBJ1-2,TRBV28,ASSLVRRGYT
15,TRBJ2-3,TRBV18,ASSPPPAGGRSDTQY
9,TRBJ1-2,TRBV28,ASTGTDGYT
12,TRBJ1-2,TRBV12-5,ASGGGTGMQGYT
11,TRBJ1-1,TRBV6-5,ASSYDRFTEAF
18,TRBJ2-1,TRBV7-3,ASSSPEEGGGGHNYNEQF
10,TRBJ1-1,TRBV10-3,AAGRVDTEAF
12,TRBJ1-5,TRBV3-1/TRBV3-2,ASSPNRRNQPQH
11,TRBJ1-3,TRBV30,AYTVISGNTIY
9,TRBJ1-1,TRBV10-3,AIRDTTEAF